The subject of this entry is one T cell receptor (beta chain). Then a second PCR, running about 7 to 11 cycles, was carried out with a sample-barcoded 5' primer and a J-beta primer mix. In TCRdb, the 5' RACE reads were re-called with MiXCR into one record per CDR3 protein. Counted here are roughly 730,000 distinct CDR3 sequences, around three fifths occurring once; the ten biggest clones make up around 24%. This sample was included in a study of blood T cells in healthy people across ages. The sequencing input was blood. This clonotype was sampled from a man aged 40-49 years in good health.

The CDR3 sequence: CATHDPTGGHGYTF. The CDR3 region has the DNA TGTGCCACACATGATCCGACAGGGGGTCATGGCTACACCTTC. This chain uses TRBV6-5 with TRBJ1-2; 9 nucleotides agree with TRBD1. This CDR3 is built from 14 residues. Germline values: CDR1 MNHEY, CDR2 SVGAGI. V dropped 10 bases and J dropped 6; count of bases not matched to a gene: 12.